Reported below is one TCR beta chain. People with hyperthyroidism were aged 18 to 65 and newly diagnosed, under 2 months' duration. The authors isolated PBMCs from 10 ml of fresh peripheral blood. This entry comes from a study of Graves' ophthalmopathy and Graves' hyperthyroidism. Germline V gives CDR1 SGHRS, CDR2 YFSETQ. V shed 4 bases, J shed 4 bases, and the junction held 12 bases outside the gene matches. The CDR3 spans 17 residues. The study amplified TCR beta CDR3 regions using RNA transcripts. HTBI primers were used in a first-round RT-PCR, which preceded a second-round multiplex PCR. TCRdb re-called the multiplex PCR reads through MiXCR, storing one row per CDR3 protein. The table shows a few hundred thousand distinct CDR3 sequences, with under 25% occurring only once.

This TCR came from a woman younger than 35 with stable Graves' hyperthyroidism. The source material was peripheral blood. The chain links TRBV5-1 to TRBJ2-2; 8 bases are a match to TRBD1. The CDR3 DNA follows: TGCGCCAGCAGCGTGACTCCGCAGGGGGCGGCCACCGGGGAGCTGTTTTTT. It codes for CASSVTPQGAATGELFF.